Listed below are T cell receptor beta chains from one sample, sequenced in a study of technical replicates of blood from a handful of donors. Data came from immunoSEQ multiplex PCR; TCRdb stores just in-frame clones and leaves some out. The sample has tens of thousands of clones, nearly 98% seen once. The sequenced material came from T cells isolated from PBMCs. These receptors were collected from a human donor in good health. Each CDR3 is given with its conserved first and last residue. A D gene is named only where the DNA matches it firmly. The size field is filled for only some rows; it gives once, few, many or a size class.

CDR3 protein: CASSSSSGGARGTGELFF
CDR3 DNA: TGTGCCAGCAGTTCCAGTTCGGGGGGGGCCCGAGGCACCGGGGAGCTGTTTTTT
J gene: TRBJ2-2
clone size: NA
D gene: TRBD2
V gene: TRBV7-9

CDR3 protein: CASSLWQGYEQYF
CDR3 DNA: TGTGCCAGCAGTTTATGGCAGGGATACGAGCAGTACTTC
J gene: TRBJ2-7
clone size: NA
D gene: NA
V gene: TRBV28

CDR3 protein: CATSRPTSGNYEQYF
CDR3 DNA: TGTGCCACCAGCAGACCTACTAGCGGGAATTACGAGCAGTACTTC
J gene: TRBJ2-7
clone size: NA
D gene: TRBD2
V gene: TRBV15

CDR3 protein: CASSVSGRTEAFF
CDR3 DNA: TGTGCCAGCAGCGTCTCGGGGAGAACTGAAGCTTTCTTT
J gene: TRBJ1-1
clone size: once
D gene: NA
V gene: TRBV9

CDR3 protein: CSAGLDSTETQYF
CDR3 DNA: TGCAGCGCCGGCCTAGATTCCACGGAGACCCAGTACTTC
J gene: TRBJ2-5
clone size: NA
D gene: NA
V gene: TRBV29-1

CDR3 protein: CASSDRRWGQGWNEQFF
CDR3 DNA: TGTGCCAGCAGTGATAGGAGGTGGGGACAGGGATGGAATGAGCAGTTCTTC
J gene: TRBJ2-1
clone size: NA
D gene: TRBD1
V gene: TRBV6-1

CDR3 protein: CASSARTGQGYGYTF
CDR3 DNA: TGTGCCAGCAGTGCCCGGACAGGGCAGGGCTATGGCTACACCTTC
J gene: TRBJ1-2
clone size: NA
D gene: TRBD1
V gene: TRBV2

CDR3 protein: CASSGTSGWVGSYNEQFF
CDR3 DNA: TGTGCCAGCAGTGGGACTAGCGGGTGGGTCGGTTCCTACAATGAGCAGTTCTTC
J gene: TRBJ2-1
clone size: NA
D gene: TRBD2
V gene: TRBV6-1

CDR3 protein: CASRAQGNYGYTF
CDR3 DNA: TGTGCCAGCAGGGCGCAGGGGAACTATGGCTACACCTTC
J gene: TRBJ1-2
clone size: NA
D gene: NA
V gene: TRBV25-1

CDR3 protein: CSGSLTGNEQFF
CDR3 DNA: TGCAGCGGGAGCCTGACAGGGAATGAGCAGTTCTTC
J gene: TRBJ2-1
clone size: NA
D gene: TRBD1
V gene: TRBV29-1

CDR3 protein: CASSRGQAYNEKLFF
CDR3 DNA: TGCGCCAGCAGTAGAGGACAGGCGTATAATGAAAAACTGTTTTTT
J gene: TRBJ1-4
clone size: once
D gene: TRBD1
V gene: TRBV23-1

CDR3 protein: CASSQGFGGYGYTF
CDR3 DNA: TGTGCCAGCAGCCAAGGCTTCGGGGGCTATGGCTACACCTTC
J gene: TRBJ1-2
clone size: NA
D gene: NA
V gene: TRBV16

CDR3 protein: CSVSGTGLQFEAFF
CDR3 DNA: TGCAGCGTTTCCGGGACAGGGTTACAGTTTGAAGCTTTCTTT
J gene: TRBJ1-1
clone size: NA
D gene: TRBD1
V gene: TRBV29-1

CDR3 protein: CASGLVPTGAMNTEAFF
CDR3 DNA: TGTGCTAGTGGTTTGGTACCCACAGGGGCGATGAACACTGAAGCTTTCTTT
J gene: TRBJ1-1
clone size: once
D gene: TRBD1
V gene: TRBV12-5

CDR3 protein: CASSSGTDTQYF
CDR3 DNA: TGTGCCAGCAGCTCAGGGACTGATACGCAGTATTTT
J gene: TRBJ2-3
clone size: NA
D gene: NA
V gene: TRBV11-3

CDR3 protein: CASSYTPGQGRNEQYF
CDR3 DNA: TGTGCCAGCAGTTACACTCCGGGACAGGGAAGGAACGAGCAGTACTTC
J gene: TRBJ2-7
clone size: NA
D gene: TRBD1
V gene: TRBV6-6

CDR3 protein: CASPDRANTGELFF
CDR3 DNA: TGTGCCAGCCCCGACAGGGCGAACACCGGGGAGCTGTTTTTT
J gene: TRBJ2-2
clone size: once
D gene: TRBD1
V gene: TRBV7-9

CDR3 protein: CASSRDPGRDTEAFF
CDR3 DNA: TGTGCCAGCTCACGGGACCCAGGGAGGGACACTGAAGCTTTCTTT
J gene: TRBJ1-1
clone size: few
D gene: NA
V gene: TRBV18

CDR3 protein: CAWSPGQGRTKAFF
CDR3 DNA: TGTGCCTGGAGTCCGGGACAGGGAAGGACTAAAGCTTTCTTT
J gene: TRBJ1-1
clone size: NA
D gene: TRBD1
V gene: TRBV30

CDR3 protein: CASGPTGGMVGTNYGYTF
CDR3 DNA: TGTGCTAGTGGACCCACGGGAGGGATGGTTGGGACGAACTATGGCTACACCTTC
J gene: TRBJ1-2
clone size: NA
D gene: NA
V gene: TRBV12-5

CDR3 protein: CASSENPGGYGYTF
CDR3 DNA: TGTGCCAGCAGCGAAAACCCAGGGGGCTATGGCTACACCTTC
J gene: TRBJ1-2
clone size: NA
D gene: TRBD1
V gene: TRBV2

CDR3 protein: CASSQDPRVIETQYF
CDR3 DNA: TGCGCCAGCAGCCAAGATCCTAGAGTGATAGAGACCCAGTACTTC
J gene: TRBJ2-5
clone size: NA
D gene: NA
V gene: TRBV4-1

CDR3 protein: CASSPRGRDNYEQYF
CDR3 DNA: TGCGCCAGCAGCCCGAGGGGGAGGGATAACTACGAGCAGTACTTC
J gene: TRBJ2-7
clone size: NA
D gene: NA
V gene: TRBV4-1

CDR3 protein: CASSSNSRVGGETQYF
CDR3 DNA: TGCGCCAGCAGTAGTAACTCCCGCGTCGGTGGAGAGACCCAGTACTTC
J gene: TRBJ2-5
clone size: NA
D gene: NA
V gene: TRBV5-1

CDR3 protein: CASSLDAGSPMGGTQYF
CDR3 DNA: TGCGCCAGCAGCTTGGATGCCGGGAGCCCTATGGGAGGGACGCAGTATTTT
J gene: TRBJ2-3
clone size: NA
D gene: TRBD2
V gene: TRBV5-1

CDR3 protein: CASSLADRDYGYTF
CDR3 DNA: TGTGCCAGCAGCTTAGCGGACAGGGACTATGGCTACACCTTC
J gene: TRBJ1-2
clone size: NA
D gene: TRBD1
V gene: TRBV7-9

CDR3 protein: CAWSPQRSLGQGAGAGELFF
CDR3 DNA: TGTGCCTGGAGTCCCCAACGTTCCCTCGGACAGGGGGCAGGGGCCGGGGAGCTGTTTTTT
J gene: TRBJ2-2
clone size: once
D gene: TRBD1
V gene: TRBV30